A single sample gave rise to the 14 T cell receptor beta chains below, sequenced in a study of breast tumors, draining lymph nodes, adjacent tissues. Breast cancer patients provided tissue from their axillary draining lymph nodes. TCRdb re-called the multiplex PCR reads through MiXCR, storing one row per CDR3 protein. The sample holds about 100,000 distinct CDR3 sequences; about 20% are singletons and the top ten take approximately 1.2%. The sequenced material came from axillary lymph node tissue. The receptors originated from a female donor with breast cancer. Some clones in this sample may be carry-over from other donors' samples.

This clonotype has a count of ten or more. The rearrangement uses TRBV10-1 and TRBJ1-4, with a tentative D call TRBD1 (5 bases). This CDR3 comprises 12 residues. Per germline, CDR1 WNHNN and CDR2 SYGVQD (reference sequence). Between the trimmed V and J ends, which lost 10 bases and 8 bases, there was a span of 14 bases. CDR3 coding DNA: TGCGCCATAGAGATAGGGGAAGAAAAACTGTTTTTT. It codes for CAIEIGEEKLFF.

Ten or more counts support this clonotype. The V call is TRBV30, the J call TRBJ1-2, with TRBD1 identical over 7 bases. After removal of 4 bases from V and 7 bases from J, the junction contained 9 bases not matched to a gene. The CDR3 length is 13 residues. Germline assignment: CDR1 GTSNPN and CDR2 SVGIG (reference sequence). The CDR3 here is CAWKGQLIPGYTF. The CDR3 coding sequence is TGTGCCTGGAAGGGACAGTTAATACCTGGCTACACCTTC.

This clonotype was seen at least ten times. The chain combines TRBV4-2 with TRBJ1-4; 7 bases match TRBD1. Germline loops: CDR1 LGHNA, CDR2 YNFKEQ. The CDR3 loop spans 17 amino acids. V dropped 2 bases and J dropped 2; count of bases not matched to a gene: 8. The CDR3 coding sequence is TGTGCCAGCAGCCAATTAAACTGGGGACAGACTAATGAAAAACTGTTTTTT. Translation: CASSQLNWGQTNEKLFF.

This clonotype appeared many times. This chain uses TRBV30 with TRBJ1-3; D not certain. The germline V and J ends were trimmed by 2 bases and 0 bases, with 5 bases remaining between them. The CDR3 has 13 residues. Germline CDR1 is GTSNPN and CDR2 is SVGIG (reference sequence). CDR3 nucleotide sequence: TGTGCCTGGAGTCTGAACTCTGGAAACACCATATATTTT. It is translated as CAWSLNSGNTIYF.

Ten or more counts support this clonotype. CDR3: CASSLLGQGSYEQYF. The CDR3 DNA reads TGTGCCAGCAGTTTGTTGGGGCAGGGGTCCTACGAGCAGTACTTC. V gene TRBV27 combines with J gene TRBJ2-7; D possibly corresponds to TRBD1 (6 bases). Germline-derived CDR1 and CDR2 are MNHEY and SMNVEV (reference sequence). The CDR3 covers 15 residues. The V end lost 3 bases, the J end lost 1 base, and 13 bases lay between the germline ends.

In this sample, this clonotype turned up many times. CDR3 in DNA: TGTGCCAGCATATCAACCAGCGGGGGGCCGCAAGACTACGAGCAGTACTTC. Translating gives CASISTSGGPQDYEQYF. V is TRBV12-3 or TRBV12-4 and J is TRBJ2-7, with TRBD2 matching 9 bases. The CDR3 runs 17 residues. After removal of 7 bases from V and 3 bases from J, the junction contained 16 bases not matched to a gene.

This clonotype appeared many times. J is TRBJ1-6 and V is TRBV2; unclear D gene. The V gene lost 8 bases and the J gene lost 5 bases, with 7 bases spanning the gap. CDR1 and CDR2 (germline): SNHLY, FYNNEI. The CDR3 is 12 amino acids. As DNA, the CDR3 is TGTGCCAGCCAGAGGGATAATTCACCCCTCCACTTT. Amino acids: CASQRDNSPLHF. The variable domain in full, completed from reference TRBV2 and TRBJ1-6, reads EPEVTQTPSHQVTQMGQEVILRCVPISNHLYFYWYRQILGQKVEFLVSFYNNEISEKSEIFDDQFSVERPDGSNFTLKIRSTKLEDSAMYFCASQRDNSPLHFGNGTRLTVT.

This clonotype appeared a few times. The J gene is TRBJ1-1, the V gene TRBV20-1; TRBD1 agrees at 8 bases. The CDR3 extends over 13 amino acids. J gave up 5 bases and V 2 bases, and 4 bases lay outside the gene matches. The germline V gene encodes CDR1 DFQATT and CDR2 SNEGSKA (reference sequence). CDR3 sequence: CSARQGARTEAFF. CDR3 DNA sequence: TGCAGTGCTAGACAGGGGGCGCGGACTGAAGCTTTCTTT.

This clonotype has only one observation. The chain's CDR3 is CSARDHGGTTEAFF. In DNA, the CDR3 is TGCAGTGCTAGAGATCACGGGGGGACCACTGAAGCTTTCTTT. The chain couples TRBV20-1 to TRBJ1-1, with D possibly matching TRBD1 (5 bases). V was trimmed by 0 bases and J by 4 bases, leaving 12 bases between them. Germline-derived CDR1 and CDR2 are DFQATT and SNEGSKA (reference sequence). The CDR3 runs 14 residues.

This clonotype was seen many times. The chain couples TRBV5-8 to TRBJ2-1, with D possibly matching TRBD1 (5 bases). The CDR3 covers 12 residues. The V gene lost 5 bases and the J gene lost 6 bases, with 9 bases spanning the gap. The V gene's germline CDR1 is SGHTS and CDR2 YDEGEE. CDR3: CASRSQGNEQFF. The CDR3 DNA is TGTGCCAGCAGATCTCAGGGCAATGAGCAGTTCTTC. Using reference TRBV5-8 and TRBJ2-1 for the parts outside the CDR3, the full variable domain is EAGVTQSPTHLIKTRGQQATLRCSPISGHTSVYWYQQALGLGLQFLLWYDEGEERNRGNFPPRFSGRQFPNYSSELNVNALELEDSALYLCASRSQGNEQFFGPGTRLTVL.

This clonotype was counted many times. The V and J genes are TRBV2 and TRBJ1-2, with a weak D call TRBD1 (6 bases). The CDR3 covers 13 residues. Germline CDR1 reads SNHLY; CDR2 reads FYNNEI. V lost 7 bases and J 4 bases, leaving 13 bases between the germline ends. CDR3 DNA sequence: TGTGCCAGCATAGGGGGATCTGGCTATGGCTACACCTTC. It yields the protein CASIGGSGYGYTF.

The genes are TRBV6-4 and TRBJ2-2, with D perhaps TRBD1 (5 bases). Germline V CDR1 and CDR2: MRHNA, SNTAGT. There are 14 residues in the CDR3. Between the trimmed V and J ends, which lost 2 bases and 3 bases, there was a span of 7 bases. This CDR3 is CASSDGADTGELFF. The CDR3 coding sequence is TGTGCCAGCAGTGACGGGGCGGACACCGGGGAGCTGTTTTTT.

The genes are TRBV3-1 and TRBJ1-3, with D perhaps matching TRBD1 (5 bases). V was shortened by 6 bases and J by 0 bases, with 12 bases between the two germline ends. The germline V gene has CDR1 LGHDT and CDR2 YNNKEL (reference sequence). This CDR3 comprises 15 residues. CDR3 nucleotides: TGTGCCAGCAGACGGGACTGGAACTCTGGAAACACCATATATTTT. Amino acid sequence: CASRRDWNSGNTIYF.

This clonotype has ten or more counts. The rearrangement joins TRBV2 to TRBJ2-7; 9 bases are a match to TRBD1. V dropped 8 bases and J dropped 7; count of bases not matched to a gene: 9. The germline CDR1 and CDR2 sequences are SNHLY and FYNNEI. This CDR3 is built from 13 residues. The CDR3 region has the DNA TGTGCCAGCGGAGCCGACAGGGGGTTGGAGCAGTACTTC. The encoded protein is CASGADRGLEQYF.